These T cell receptor beta chains were read from a single sample in a study of blood T cell repertoires in COVID-19. Here immunoSEQ multiplex PCR was the method, and the copy in TCRdb shows in-frame clones only, minus some. The sample gives some 220,000 clones, about nine tenths of which show up once; around 0.9% is in the top ten. The sample comprised peripheral blood. Receptors were obtained from a man aged 30 to 45 with COVID-19, enrolled during active disease. Both conserved end residues are part of each CDR3. The D gene is left open where the match is weak. A row's size may be missing; if present it is once, few, many or a size class.

V gene: TRBV30
J gene: TRBJ2-2
clone size: -
D gene: -
CDR3 protein: CAWTPLNTGELFF
CDR3 DNA: TGTGCCTGGACTCCCCTGAACACCGGGGAGCTGTTTTTT

V gene: TRBV9
J gene: TRBJ1-2
clone size: -
D gene: -
CDR3 protein: CASSDSRGANYGYTF
CDR3 DNA: TGTGCCAGCAGTGACAGCCGGGGGGCTAACTATGGCTACACCTTC

V gene: TRBV18
J gene: TRBJ1-1
clone size: -
D gene: TRBD1
CDR3 protein: CASSLVDRDTEAFF
CDR3 DNA: TGTGCCAGCTCACTCGTAGACAGGGACACTGAAGCTTTCTTT

V gene: TRBV6-1
J gene: TRBJ2-1
clone size: -
D gene: TRBD2
CDR3 protein: CASSDSLIIRLAGGSEQFF
CDR3 DNA: TGTGCCAGCAGTGATTCGCTAATTATACGACTAGCGGGGGGGTCTGAGCAGTTCTTC

V gene: TRBV7-6
J gene: TRBJ2-2
clone size: once
D gene: TRBD1
CDR3 protein: CASSLPTGGDTGELFF
CDR3 DNA: TGTGCCAGCAGCTTACCCACAGGGGGCGACACCGGGGAGCTGTTTTTT

V gene: TRBV9
J gene: TRBJ2-5
clone size: -
D gene: TRBD2
CDR3 protein: CASSVAGGGFQETQYF
CDR3 DNA: TGTGCCAGCAGCGTAGCCGGGGGGGGTTTCCAAGAGACCCAGTACTTC

V gene: TRBV5-1
J gene: TRBJ1-4
clone size: -
D gene: TRBD1
CDR3 protein: CASSLLGQGREKLFF
CDR3 DNA: TGCGCCAGCAGCTTGCTTGGACAGGGGAGGGAAAAACTGTTTTTT

V gene: TRBV27
J gene: TRBJ1-3
clone size: -
D gene: -
CDR3 protein: CASSPSGQTTIYF
CDR3 DNA: TGTGCCAGCAGTCCCTCTGGACAGACCACCATATATTTT

V gene: TRBV7-9
J gene: TRBJ2-7
clone size: -
D gene: -
CDR3 protein: CASSLAQGGSEQYF
CDR3 DNA: TGTGCCAGCAGCTTAGCACAGGGAGGGTCCGAGCAGTACTTC

V gene: TRBV5-4
J gene: TRBJ1-4
clone size: -
D gene: -
CDR3 protein: CASSLVGSPNEKLFF
CDR3 DNA: TGTGCCAGCAGCTTGGTTGGTAGTCCTAATGAAAAACTGTTTTTT

V gene: TRBV27
J gene: TRBJ2-7
clone size: -
D gene: -
CDR3 protein: CASGVVGGTSYEQYF
CDR3 DNA: TGTGCCAGCGGCGTGGTGGGGGGTACGTCCTACGAGCAGTACTTC

V gene: TRBV7-9
J gene: TRBJ2-1
clone size: -
D gene: -
CDR3 protein: CASSLASNEQFF
CDR3 DNA: TGTGCCAGCAGCTTAGCGAGTAATGAGCAGTTCTTC

V gene: TRBV6-5
J gene: TRBJ1-1
clone size: -
D gene: TRBD1
CDR3 protein: CASSYRGQGDVEAFF
CDR3 DNA: TGTGCCAGCAGTTACCGGGGACAGGGAGATGTGGAAGCTTTCTTT

V gene: TRBV30
J gene: TRBJ2-2
clone size: -
D gene: TRBD1
CDR3 protein: CAWTSTGGTGELFF
CDR3 DNA: TGTGCCTGGACTTCGACAGGGGGTACCGGGGAGCTGTTTTTT

V gene: TRBV6-4
J gene: TRBJ1-2
clone size: -
D gene: TRBD1
CDR3 protein: CASSGSGGGYTF
CDR3 DNA: TGTGCCAGCAGTGGGTCAGGGGGAGGCTACACCTTC

V gene: TRBV7-6
J gene: TRBJ2-1
clone size: -
D gene: TRBD1
CDR3 protein: CASSSRDRGVGEQFF
CDR3 DNA: TGTGCCAGCAGCTCTAGGGACAGGGGGGTTGGTGAGCAGTTCTTC

V gene: TRBV2
J gene: TRBJ2-5
clone size: -
D gene: TRBD2
CDR3 protein: CASNWSGEETQYF
CDR3 DNA: TGTGCCAGCAACTGGAGCGGGGAAGAGACCCAGTACTTC

V gene: TRBV6-1
J gene: TRBJ2-1
clone size: -
D gene: TRBD1
CDR3 protein: CASSEMGRGLLQFF
CDR3 DNA: TGTGCCAGCAGTGAAATGGGCAGGGGGCTATTGCAGTTCTTC

V gene: TRBV5-6
J gene: TRBJ2-5
clone size: -
D gene: -
CDR3 protein: CASRLGLQETQYF
CDR3 DNA: TGTGCCAGCAGACTAGGCCTTCAAGAGACCCAGTACTTC

V gene: TRBV4-2
J gene: TRBJ2-3
clone size: -
D gene: -
CDR3 protein: CASSQDPGSDTQYF
CDR3 DNA: TGTGCCAGCAGCCAAGATCCCGGTTCAGATACGCAGTATTTT

V gene: TRBV28
J gene: TRBJ1-4
clone size: once
D gene: -
CDR3 protein: CASSLSFSGVDWEKLFF
CDR3 DNA: TGTGCCAGCAGTTTGAGTTTTTCGGGGGTGGATTGGGAAAAACTGTTTTTT

V gene: TRBV12-3/TRBV12-4
J gene: TRBJ1-5
clone size: -
D gene: -
CDR3 protein: CASSWRGNQPQHF
CDR3 DNA: TGTGCCAGCAGTTGGCGAGGGAACCAGCCCCAGCATTTT

V gene: TRBV7-9
J gene: TRBJ1-2
clone size: -
D gene: TRBD1
CDR3 protein: CASSLGSGGDYGYTF
CDR3 DNA: TGTGCCAGCAGCTTAGGATCAGGGGGCGACTATGGCTACACCTTC

V gene: TRBV7-6
J gene: TRBJ1-3
clone size: -
D gene: -
CDR3 protein: CASSLYDRYSGNTIYF
CDR3 DNA: TGTGCCAGCAGCTTATACGACAGGTACTCTGGAAACACCATATATTTT

V gene: TRBV5-4
J gene: TRBJ2-5
clone size: -
D gene: -
CDR3 protein: CASRSTLTREPETQYF
CDR3 DNA: TGTGCCAGCAGATCCACTTTAACTAGGGAGCCGGAGACCCAGTACTTC

V gene: TRBV18
J gene: TRBJ2-7
clone size: -
D gene: -
CDR3 protein: CASSPRGYEQYF
CDR3 DNA: TGTGCCAGCTCCCCTCGGGGGTACGAGCAGTACTTC

V gene: TRBV29-1
J gene: TRBJ1-4
clone size: -
D gene: -
CDR3 protein: CSVRRASDEKLFF
CDR3 DNA: TGCAGCGTTCGCAGGGCGTCTGACGAAAAACTGTTTTTT

V gene: TRBV9
J gene: TRBJ1-4
clone size: -
D gene: -
CDR3 protein: CASSTRGQGGEKLFF
CDR3 DNA: TGTGCCAGCAGCACAAGAGGGCAGGGAGGCGAAAAACTGTTTTTT

V gene: TRBV2
J gene: TRBJ1-5
clone size: -
D gene: -
CDR3 protein: CASSEWPNQPQHF
CDR3 DNA: TGTGCCAGCAGTGAATGGCCGAATCAGCCCCAGCATTTT

V gene: TRBV4-1
J gene: TRBJ1-1
clone size: -
D gene: -
CDR3 protein: CASSHPDRSEGWTEAFF
CDR3 DNA: TGCGCCAGCAGCCACCCCGACAGGAGCGAAGGTTGGACTGAAGCTTTCTTT

V gene: TRBV19
J gene: TRBJ2-7
clone size: -
D gene: -
CDR3 protein: CASSIVGGPGEQYF
CDR3 DNA: TGTGCCAGTAGTATCGTCGGGGGGCCGGGCGAGCAGTACTTC

V gene: TRBV6-4
J gene: TRBJ2-2
clone size: -
D gene: TRBD2
CDR3 protein: CARERGLGNTGELFF
CDR3 DNA: TGTGCCAGAGAAAGGGGACTAGGGAACACCGGGGAGCTGTTTTTT

V gene: TRBV3-1/TRBV3-2
J gene: TRBJ1-6
clone size: -
D gene: TRBD1
CDR3 protein: CASSHPGQGRSPLHF
CDR3 DNA: TGTGCCAGCAGCCACCCGGGACAGGGGAGGTCACCCCTCCACTTT